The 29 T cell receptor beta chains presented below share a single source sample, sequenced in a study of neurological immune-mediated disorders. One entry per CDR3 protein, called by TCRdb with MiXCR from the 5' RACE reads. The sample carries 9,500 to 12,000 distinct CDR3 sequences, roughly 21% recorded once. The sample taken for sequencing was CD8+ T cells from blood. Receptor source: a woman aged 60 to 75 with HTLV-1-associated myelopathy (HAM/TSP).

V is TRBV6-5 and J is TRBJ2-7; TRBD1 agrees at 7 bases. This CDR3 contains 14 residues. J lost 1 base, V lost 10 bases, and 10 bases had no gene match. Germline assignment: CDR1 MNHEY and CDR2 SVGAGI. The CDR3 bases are TGTGCCACCTCTCGGGACAGCGCTTCCTACGAGCAGTACTTC. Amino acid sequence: CATSRDSASYEQYF.

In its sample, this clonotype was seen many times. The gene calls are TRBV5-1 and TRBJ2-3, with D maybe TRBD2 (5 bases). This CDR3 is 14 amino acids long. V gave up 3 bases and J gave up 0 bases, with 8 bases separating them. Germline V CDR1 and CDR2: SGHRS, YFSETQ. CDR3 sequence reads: CASSSRTSTDTQYF. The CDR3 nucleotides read TGCGCCAGCAGCTCCAGGACTAGCACAGATACGCAGTATTTT.

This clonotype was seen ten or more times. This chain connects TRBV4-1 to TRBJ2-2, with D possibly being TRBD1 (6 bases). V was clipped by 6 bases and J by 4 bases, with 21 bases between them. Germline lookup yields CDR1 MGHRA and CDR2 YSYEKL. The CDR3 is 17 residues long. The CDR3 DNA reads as TGCGCCAGCAGTCCAACCACCCAGGGCAGGGGCACCGGGGAGCTGTTTTTT. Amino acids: CASSPTTQGRGTGELFF.

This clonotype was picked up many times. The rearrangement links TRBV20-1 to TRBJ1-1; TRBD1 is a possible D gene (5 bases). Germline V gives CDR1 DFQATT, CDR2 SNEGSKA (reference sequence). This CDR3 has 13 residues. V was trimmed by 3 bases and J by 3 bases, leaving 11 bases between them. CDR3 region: CSASSGFHTEAFF. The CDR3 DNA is TGCAGTGCTAGTTCAGGGTTTCACACTGAAGCTTTCTTT.

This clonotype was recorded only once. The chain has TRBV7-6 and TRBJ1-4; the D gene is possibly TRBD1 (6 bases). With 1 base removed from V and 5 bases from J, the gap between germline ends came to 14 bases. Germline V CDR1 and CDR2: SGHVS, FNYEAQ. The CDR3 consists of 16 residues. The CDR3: CASSLEEQGTNEKLFF. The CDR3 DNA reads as TGTGCCAGCAGCTTAGAGGAACAGGGAACAAATGAAAAACTGTTTTTT. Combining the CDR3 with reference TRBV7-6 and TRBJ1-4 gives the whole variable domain GAGVSQSPRYKVTKRGQDVALRCDPISGHVSLYWYRQALGQGPEFLTYFNYEAQQDKSGLPNDRFSAERPEGSISTLTIQRTEQRDSAMYRCASSLEEQGTNEKLFFGSGTQLSVL.

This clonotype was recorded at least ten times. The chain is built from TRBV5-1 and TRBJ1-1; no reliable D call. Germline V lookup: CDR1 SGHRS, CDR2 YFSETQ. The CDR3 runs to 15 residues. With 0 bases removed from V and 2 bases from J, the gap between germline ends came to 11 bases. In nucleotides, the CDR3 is TGCGCCAGCAGCTTGGGGACCCGGGGAAACACTGAAGCTTTCTTT. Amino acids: CASSLGTRGNTEAFF.

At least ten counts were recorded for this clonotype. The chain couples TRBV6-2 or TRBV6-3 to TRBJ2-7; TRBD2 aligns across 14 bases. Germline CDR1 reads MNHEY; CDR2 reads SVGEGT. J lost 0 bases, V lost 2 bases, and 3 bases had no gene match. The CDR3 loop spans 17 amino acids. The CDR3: CASSYGLAGGRSYEQYF. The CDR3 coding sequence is TGTGCCAGCAGTTACGGACTAGCGGGGGGCCGCTCCTACGAGCAGTACTTC.

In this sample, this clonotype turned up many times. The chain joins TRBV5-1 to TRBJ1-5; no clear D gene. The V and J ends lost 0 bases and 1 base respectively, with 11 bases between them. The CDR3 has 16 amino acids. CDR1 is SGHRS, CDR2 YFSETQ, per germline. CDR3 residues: CASSLDARVSNQPQHF. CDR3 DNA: TGCGCCAGCAGCTTGGACGCTCGGGTGAGCAATCAGCCCCAGCATTTT.

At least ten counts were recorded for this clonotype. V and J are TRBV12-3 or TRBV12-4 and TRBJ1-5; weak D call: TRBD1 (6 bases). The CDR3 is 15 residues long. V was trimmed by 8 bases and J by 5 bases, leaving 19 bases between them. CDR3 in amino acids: CASGPTRGLHQPQHF. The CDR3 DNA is TGTGCCAGCGGTCCTACGCGGGGGCTCCATCAGCCCCAGCATTTT.

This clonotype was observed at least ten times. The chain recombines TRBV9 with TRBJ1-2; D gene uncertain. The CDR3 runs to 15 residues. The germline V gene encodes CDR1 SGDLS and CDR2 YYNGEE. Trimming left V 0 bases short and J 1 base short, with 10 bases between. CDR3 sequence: CASSVAGDLNYGYTF. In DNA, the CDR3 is TGTGCCAGCAGCGTAGCCGGAGACCTTAACTATGGCTACACCTTC.

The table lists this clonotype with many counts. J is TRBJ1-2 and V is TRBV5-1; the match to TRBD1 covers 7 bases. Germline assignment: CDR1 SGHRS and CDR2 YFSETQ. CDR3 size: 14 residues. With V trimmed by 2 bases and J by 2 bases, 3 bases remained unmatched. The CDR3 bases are TGCGCCAGCAGCTTAGGGGGCCCGAACTATGGCTACACCTTC. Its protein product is CASSLGGPNYGYTF.

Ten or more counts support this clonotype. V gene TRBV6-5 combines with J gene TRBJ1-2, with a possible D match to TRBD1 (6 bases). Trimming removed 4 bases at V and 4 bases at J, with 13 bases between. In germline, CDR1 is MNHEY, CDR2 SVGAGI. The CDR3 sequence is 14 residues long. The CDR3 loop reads CASSSGGAIYGYTF. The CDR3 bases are TGTGCCAGCAGTTCGGGGGGGGCCATCTATGGCTACACCTTC.

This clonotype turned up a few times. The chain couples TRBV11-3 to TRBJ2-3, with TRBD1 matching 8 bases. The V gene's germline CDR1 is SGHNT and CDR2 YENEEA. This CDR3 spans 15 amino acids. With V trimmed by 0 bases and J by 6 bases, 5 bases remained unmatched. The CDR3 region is CASSLDRNRGDTQYF. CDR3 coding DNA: TGTGCCAGCAGCTTAGATCGAAACAGGGGGGATACGCAGTATTTT.

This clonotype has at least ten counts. The CDR3 DNA sequence: TGCGCCAGCAGCTTGATCGGCGGTCGAGAAGCTTTCTTT. It encodes CASSLIGGREAFF. The chain couples TRBV5-1 to TRBJ1-1; D call uncertain. The germline CDR1 and CDR2 sequences are SGHRS and YFSETQ. The CDR3 covers 13 residues. Trimming removed 1 base at V and 8 bases at J, with 12 bases between.

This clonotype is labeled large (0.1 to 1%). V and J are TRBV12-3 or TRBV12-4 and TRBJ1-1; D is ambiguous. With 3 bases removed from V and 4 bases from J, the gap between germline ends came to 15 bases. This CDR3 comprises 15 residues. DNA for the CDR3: TGTGCCAGCAGTTTGGGGTCCTGGGGTGTCACTGAAGCTTTCTTT. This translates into CASSLGSWGVTEAFF.

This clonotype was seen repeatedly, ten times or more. CDR3 loop: CASSSGQEAFF. The CDR3 DNA reads TGTGCCAGCAGCTCGGGACAGGAGGCCTTCTTT. This rearrangement joins TRBV7-9 to TRBJ1-1, with 8 bases matching TRBD1. Looked up from germline, CDR1 is SEHNR and CDR2 is FQNEAQ (reference sequence). The length of the CDR3 is 11 residues. Losses at the gene ends were 4 bases for V and 14 bases for J; bases not matched to a gene: 6. The full variable domain, rest sourced from reference TRBV7-9 and TRBJ1-1, is DTGVSQNPRHKITKRGQNVTFRCDPISEHNRLYWYRQTLGQGPEFLTYFQNEAQLEKSRLLSDRFSAERPKGSFSTLEIQRTEQGDSAMYLCASSSGQEAFFGQGTRLTVV.

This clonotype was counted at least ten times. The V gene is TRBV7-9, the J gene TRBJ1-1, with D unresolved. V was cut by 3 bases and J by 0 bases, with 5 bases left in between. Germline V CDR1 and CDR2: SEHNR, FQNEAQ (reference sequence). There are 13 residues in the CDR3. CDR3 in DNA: TGTGCCAGCAGCTTGGGCATGAACACTGAAGCTTTCTTT. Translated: CASSLGMNTEAFF.

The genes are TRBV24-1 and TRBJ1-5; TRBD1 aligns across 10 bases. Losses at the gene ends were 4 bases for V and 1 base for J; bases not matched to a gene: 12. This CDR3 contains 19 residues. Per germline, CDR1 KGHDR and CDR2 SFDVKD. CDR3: CATSESARSTGGSNQPQHF. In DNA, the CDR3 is TGTGCCACCAGTGAAAGCGCCCGATCGACAGGGGGCAGCAATCAGCCCCAGCATTTT.

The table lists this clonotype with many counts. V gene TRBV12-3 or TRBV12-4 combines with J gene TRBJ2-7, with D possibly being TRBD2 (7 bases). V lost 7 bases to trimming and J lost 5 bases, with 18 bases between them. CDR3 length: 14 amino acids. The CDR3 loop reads CASTSSGGPHEQYF. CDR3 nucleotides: TGTGCCAGCACCTCTTCCGGGGGGCCCCACGAGCAGTACTTC.

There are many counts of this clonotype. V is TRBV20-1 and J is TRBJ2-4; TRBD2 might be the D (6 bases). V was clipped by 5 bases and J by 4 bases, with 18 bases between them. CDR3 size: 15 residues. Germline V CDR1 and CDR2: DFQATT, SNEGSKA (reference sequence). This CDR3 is CSAETLGGGKNIQYF. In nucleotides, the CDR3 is TGCAGTGCTGAAACCCTCGGGGGTGGTAAAAACATTCAGTACTTC.

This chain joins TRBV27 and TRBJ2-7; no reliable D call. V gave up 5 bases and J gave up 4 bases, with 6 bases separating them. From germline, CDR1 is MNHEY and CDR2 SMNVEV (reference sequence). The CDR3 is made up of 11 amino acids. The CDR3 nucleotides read TGTGCCAGCAGTCCCCTTTACGAGCAGTACTTC. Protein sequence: CASSPLYEQYF.

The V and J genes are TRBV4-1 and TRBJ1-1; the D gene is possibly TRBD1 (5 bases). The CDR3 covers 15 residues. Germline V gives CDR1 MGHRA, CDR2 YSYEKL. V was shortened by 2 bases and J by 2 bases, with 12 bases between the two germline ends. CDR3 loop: CASSQMPGANTEAFF. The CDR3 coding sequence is TGCGCCAGCAGCCAAATGCCCGGGGCTAACACTGAAGCTTTCTTT.

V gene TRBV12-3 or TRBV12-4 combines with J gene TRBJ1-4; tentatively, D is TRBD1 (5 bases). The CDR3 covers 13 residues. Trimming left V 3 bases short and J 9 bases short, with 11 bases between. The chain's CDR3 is CASSLGPGQKLFF. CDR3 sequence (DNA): TGTGCCAGCAGTTTGGGACCGGGCCAAAAACTGTTTTTT.

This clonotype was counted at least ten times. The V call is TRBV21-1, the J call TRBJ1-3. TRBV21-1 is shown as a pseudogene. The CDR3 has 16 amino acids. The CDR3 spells CASSKNGVSPGNTIYF. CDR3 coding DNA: TGTGCCAGCAGCAAAAACGGGGTTAGCCCTGGAAACACCATATATTTT.

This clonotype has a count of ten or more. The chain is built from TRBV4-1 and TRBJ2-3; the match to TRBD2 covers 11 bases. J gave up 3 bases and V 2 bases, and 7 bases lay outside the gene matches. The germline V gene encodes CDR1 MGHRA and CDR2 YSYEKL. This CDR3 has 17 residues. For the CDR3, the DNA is TGCGCCAGCAGCCAACGTAGCGGGGGGGCCCGGACAGATACGCAGTATTTT. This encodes CASSQRSGGARTDTQYF.

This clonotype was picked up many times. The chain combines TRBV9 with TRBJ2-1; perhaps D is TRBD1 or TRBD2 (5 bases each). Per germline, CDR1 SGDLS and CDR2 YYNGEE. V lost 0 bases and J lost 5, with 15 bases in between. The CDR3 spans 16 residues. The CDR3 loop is CASSVGIGALNNEQFF. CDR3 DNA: TGTGCCAGCAGCGTAGGAATCGGGGCCTTAAACAATGAGCAGTTCTTC. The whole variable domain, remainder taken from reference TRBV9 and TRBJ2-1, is DSGVTQTPKHLITATGQRVTLRCSPRSGDLSVYWYQQSLDQGLQFLIQYYNGEERAKGNILERFSAQQFPDLHSELNLSSLELGDSALYFCASSVGIGALNNEQFFGPGTRLTVL.

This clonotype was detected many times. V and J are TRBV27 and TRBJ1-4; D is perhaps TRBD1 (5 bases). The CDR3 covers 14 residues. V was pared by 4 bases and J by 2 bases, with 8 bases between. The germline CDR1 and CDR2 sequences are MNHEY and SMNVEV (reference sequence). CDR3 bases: TGTGCCAGCAGTTCAGGGAGGACTAATGAAAAACTGTTTTTT. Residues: CASSSGRTNEKLFF.

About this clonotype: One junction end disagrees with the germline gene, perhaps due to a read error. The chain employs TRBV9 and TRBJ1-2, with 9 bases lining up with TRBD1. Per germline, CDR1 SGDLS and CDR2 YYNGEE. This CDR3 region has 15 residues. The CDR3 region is CASRAGTGPHYGYTF. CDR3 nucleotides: TGTGCAAGCAGAGCCGGGACAGGGCCCCACTATGGCTACACCTTC. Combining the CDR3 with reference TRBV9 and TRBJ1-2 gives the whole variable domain DSGVTQTPKHLITATGQRVTLRCSPRSGDLSVYWYQQSLDQGLQFLIQYYNGEERAKGNILERFSAQQFPDLHSELNLSSLELGDSALYFCASRAGTGPHYGYTFGSGTRLTVV.

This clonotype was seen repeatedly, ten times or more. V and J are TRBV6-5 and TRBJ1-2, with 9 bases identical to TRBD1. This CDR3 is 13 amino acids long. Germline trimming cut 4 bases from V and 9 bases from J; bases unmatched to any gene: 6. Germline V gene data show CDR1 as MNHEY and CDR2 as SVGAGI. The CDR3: CASSSGQGLRYTF. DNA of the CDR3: TGTGCCAGCAGTTCGGGACAGGGACTCCGCTACACCTTC.